Shown below are 9 T cell receptor beta chains from a single sample sequenced in a study of blood T cells in healthy people across ages (dated by TCRdb to the mid-2010s). Library construction relied on 5' RACE. Sequencing was performed on an Illumina HiSeq 2500. A second roughly 6 to 11 cycle PCR used a sample-barcoded 5' primer and a J-beta primer mix. TCRdb handled the public reads itself, with Q25 trimming in fastp and clone calling in MiXCR, and kept productive beta chains. Each CDR3 protein gets just one entry, which takes the most common genes and DNA from the rows behind it. In this sample the table shows 780,000 or so distinct CDR3 sequences, approximately 53% of which occur a single time. Roughly 40% of the sample comes from the top ten. Sequencing input: blood. The receptors were gathered from a man at least 80 years old in good health.

CDR3 residues: CASSLQREFDEQYF. As DNA, the CDR3 is TGCGCCAGCAGCCTCCAGCGGGAGTTCGACGAGCAGTACTTC. V and J are TRBV5-1 and TRBJ2-5; 8 bases map to TRBD2. The J call may be incorrect, as the DNA end agrees better with TRBJ2-7. Germline V gives CDR1 SGHRS, CDR2 YFSETQ. The CDR3 loop spans 14 amino acids.

In this sample, this clonotype turned up once. J is TRBJ2-2 and V is TRBV7-2, with D unresolved. The CDR3 loop spans 14 amino acids. The germline V gene encodes CDR1 SGHTA and CDR2 FQGNSA. Trimming shortened V by 1 base and J by 6 bases, and 9 bases separated the two germline ends. CDR3 amino acids: CASSLGPQPGELFF. The CDR3 DNA is TGTGCCAGCAGCTTAGGGCCGCAACCCGGGGAGCTGTTTTTT.

This clonotype was seen a handful of times. The junction differs from germline at one of its ends, possibly a read error. J is TRBJ2-3 and V is TRBV27; 7 nucleotides match TRBD2. Germline CDR1 reads MNHEY; CDR2 reads SMNVEV (reference sequence). The CDR3 runs to 14 residues. The DNA for the CDR3 is TGTGCCAGCAGCTTATCTAGCGGACACAGATACGCGTATTTT. Translation gives CASSLSSGHRYAYF.

This clonotype was detected only a few times. Written as DNA, the CDR3 is TGCAGTGCTAGAGATTCGGGACTAGCGGGAGTAGGGTCCTACAATGAGCAGTTCTTC. The encoded protein is CSARDSGLAGVGSYNEQFF. The rearrangement links TRBV20-1 to TRBJ2-1, with 14 bases matching TRBD2. This CDR3 region has 19 residues. Germline V gene data show CDR1 as DFQATT and CDR2 as SNEGSKA (reference sequence). Germline trimming cut 0 bases from V and 1 base from J; bases unmatched to any gene: 8.

The chain recombines TRBV29-1 with TRBJ2-3; a possible D gene is TRBD1 (6 bases). CDR1 and CDR2 (germline): SQVTM, ANQGSEA. CDR3 size: 14 residues. V dropped 7 bases and J dropped 14 bases, with 28 bases sitting between them. The CDR3 coding sequence is TGCAGCGGTAGGGTCCAACAGGGACCCGGGTACGCGTATTTT. This encodes CSGRVQQGPGYAYF.

The rearrangement uses TRBV20-1 and TRBJ2-3, with 11 nucleotides matching TRBD2. The germline V gene has CDR1 DFQATT and CDR2 SNEGSKA (reference sequence). With V trimmed by 5 bases and J by 3 bases, 10 bases remained unmatched. The CDR3 loop spans 16 amino acids. CDR3 DNA sequence: TGCAGTGCTTCCGGTATAGCGGGAGGGTTGACAGATACGCAGTATTTT. Amino acids: CSASGIAGGLTDTQYF.

The J gene is TRBJ2-1, the V gene TRBV24-1, with D possibly TRBD2 on 5 matching bases. The V end lost 9 bases, the J end lost 6 bases, and 17 bases lay between the germline ends. Germline values: CDR1 KGHDR, CDR2 SFDVKD. The CDR3 loop spans 14 amino acids. The CDR3: CATGPVAGINEQFF. As DNA, the CDR3 is TGTGCCACCGGCCCCGTAGCCGGGATCAATGAGCAGTTCTTC.

A few counts support this clonotype. This chain joins TRBV9 and TRBJ1-2, with D possibly matching TRBD1 (6 bases). Germline CDR1 SGDLS, CDR2 YYNGEE. The CDR3 is 14 residues long. Trimming removed 0 bases at V and 2 bases at J, with 8 bases between. The CDR3 DNA reads as TGTGCCAGCAGCGTAGCAGGGGACAACTATGGCTACACCTTC. Its translation: CASSVAGDNYGYTF. The whole variable domain, filled in from reference TRBV9 and TRBJ1-2, reads DSGVTQTPKHLITATGQRVTLRCSPRSGDLSVYWYQQSLDQGLQFLIQYYNGEERAKGNILERFSAQQFPDLHSELNLSSLELGDSALYFCASSVAGDNYGYTFGSGTRLTVV.

The V call is TRBV5-1, the J call TRBJ2-1, with TRBD2 identical over 12 bases. The CDR3 is 16 amino acids. Germline CDR1 SGHRS, CDR2 YFSETQ. Trimming took 7 bases from V and 3 from J; bases not matched to a gene: 8. CDR3 residues: CASSAASGRVYNEQFF. CDR3 bases: TGCGCCAGCTCTGCCGCTAGCGGGAGGGTCTACAATGAGCAGTTCTTC.